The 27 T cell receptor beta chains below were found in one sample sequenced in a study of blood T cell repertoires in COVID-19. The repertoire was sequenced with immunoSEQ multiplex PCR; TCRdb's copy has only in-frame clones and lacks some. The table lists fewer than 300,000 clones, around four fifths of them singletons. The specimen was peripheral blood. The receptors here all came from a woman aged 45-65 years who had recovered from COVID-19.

The CDR3 spells CATSPGRGNTEAFF. In nucleotides, the CDR3 is TGTGCCACCAGCCCCGGGAGGGGGAACACTGAAGCTTTCTTT. The chain joins TRBV24-1 to TRBJ1-1, with a weak D call TRBD1 (5 bases). The CDR3 sequence is 14 residues long. The V end lost 7 bases, the J end lost 1 base, and 12 bases lay between the germline ends. Germline V gene sequence: CDR1 KGHDR, CDR2 SFDVKD.

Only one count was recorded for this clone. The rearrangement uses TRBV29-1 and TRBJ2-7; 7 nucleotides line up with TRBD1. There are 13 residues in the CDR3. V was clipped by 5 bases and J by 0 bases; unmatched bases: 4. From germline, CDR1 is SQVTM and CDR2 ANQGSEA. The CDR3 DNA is TGCAGCGTTCGGGGACAGAGCTCCTACGAGCAGTACTTC. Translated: CSVRGQSSYEQYF.

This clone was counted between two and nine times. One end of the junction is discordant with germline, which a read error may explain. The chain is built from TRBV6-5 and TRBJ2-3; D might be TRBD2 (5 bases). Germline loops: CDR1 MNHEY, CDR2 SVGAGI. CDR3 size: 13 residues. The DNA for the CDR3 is TGTGCCAGCAGTTGGGCTAGCAAAGATACGCAGTATTTT. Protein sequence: CASSWASKDTQYF.

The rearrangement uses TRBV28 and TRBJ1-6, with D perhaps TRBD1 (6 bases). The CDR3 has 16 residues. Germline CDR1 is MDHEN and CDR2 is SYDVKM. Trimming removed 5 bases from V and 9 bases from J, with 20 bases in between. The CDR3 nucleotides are TGTGCCAGCAGTAACCCGGGACACTCATTCTCTTCACCCCTCCACTTT. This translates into CASSNPGHSFSSPLHF.

CDR3 sequence: CASSQERLASGLSNTGELFF. The CDR3, as DNA: TGTGCCAGCAGCCAAGAAAGATTAGCTAGCGGGCTTTCGAACACCGGGGAGCTGTTTTTT. The chain joins TRBV3-1 (or the pseudogene TRBV3-2) to TRBJ2-2; 8 nucleotides match TRBD2. This CDR3 region has 20 residues. Trimming at V came to 0 bases and at J to 0 bases, leaving 12 bases not matched to a gene. The germline V gene encodes CDR1 LGHDT and CDR2 YNNKEL (reference sequence).

The CDR3 reads CASSLGTVLLKNIQYF. The CDR3 bases are TGTGCCAGCAGCTTAGGAACGGTCCTACTCAAAAACATTCAGTACTTC. The chain recombines TRBV7-9 with TRBJ2-4; D ambiguous. The V gene's germline CDR1 is SEHNR and CDR2 FQNEAQ (reference sequence). Trimming pared 1 base from V and 3 bases from J, leaving 13 bases between. This CDR3 comprises 16 residues. Supplemented by reference TRBV7-9 and TRBJ2-4, the full variable domain reads DTGVSQNPRHKITKRGQNVTFRCDPISEHNRLYWYRQTLGQGPEFLTYFQNEAQLEKSRLLSDRFSAERPKGSFSTLEIQRTEQGDSAMYLCASSLGTVLLKNIQYFGAGTRLSVL.

The CDR3 loop reads CASSRGQGYQETQYF. The CDR3 nucleotides are TGCGCCAGCAGCCGAGGACAGGGGTACCAAGAGACCCAGTACTTC. This chain joins TRBV5-1 and TRBJ2-5; 9 nucleotides match TRBD1. The CDR3 is 15 residues long. J gave up 0 bases and V 4 bases, and 4 bases lay outside the gene matches. The germline V gene has CDR1 SGHRS and CDR2 YFSETQ.

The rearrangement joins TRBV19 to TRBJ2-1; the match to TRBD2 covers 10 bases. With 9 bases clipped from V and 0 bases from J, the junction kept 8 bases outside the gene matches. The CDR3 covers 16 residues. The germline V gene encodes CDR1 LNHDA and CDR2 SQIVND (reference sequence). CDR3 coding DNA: TGTGCCAGCCGTTCACTAGCGGGAAGCTCCTACAATGAGCAGTTCTTC. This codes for CASRSLAGSSYNEQFF.

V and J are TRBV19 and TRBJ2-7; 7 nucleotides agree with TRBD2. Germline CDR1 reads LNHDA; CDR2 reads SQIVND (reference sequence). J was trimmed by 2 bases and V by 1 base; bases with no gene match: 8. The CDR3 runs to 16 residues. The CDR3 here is CASSIVGGTATYEQYF. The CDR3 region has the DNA TGTGCCAGTAGTATAGTGGGGGGGACGGCAACCTACGAGCAGTACTTC. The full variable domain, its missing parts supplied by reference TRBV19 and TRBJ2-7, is DGGITQSPKYLFRKEGQNVTLSCEQNLNHDAMYWYRQDPGQGLRLIYYSQIVNDFQKGDIAEGYSVSREKKESFPLTVTSAQKNPTAFYLCASSIVGGTATYEQYFGPGTRLTVT.

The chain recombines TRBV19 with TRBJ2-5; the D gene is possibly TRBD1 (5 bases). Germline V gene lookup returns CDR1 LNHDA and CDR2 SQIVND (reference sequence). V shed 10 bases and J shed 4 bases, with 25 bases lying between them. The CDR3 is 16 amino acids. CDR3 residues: CATTAVEKGRGETQYF. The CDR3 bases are TGTGCCACCACAGCCGTCGAGAAGGGGCGTGGAGAGACCCAGTACTTC.

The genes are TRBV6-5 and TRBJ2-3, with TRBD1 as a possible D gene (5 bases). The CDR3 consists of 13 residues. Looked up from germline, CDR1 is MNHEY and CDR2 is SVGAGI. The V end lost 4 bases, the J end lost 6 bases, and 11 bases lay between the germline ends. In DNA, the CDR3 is TGTGCCAGCAGTTCTTGGGGCGAGGATACGCAGTATTTT. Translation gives CASSSWGEDTQYF.

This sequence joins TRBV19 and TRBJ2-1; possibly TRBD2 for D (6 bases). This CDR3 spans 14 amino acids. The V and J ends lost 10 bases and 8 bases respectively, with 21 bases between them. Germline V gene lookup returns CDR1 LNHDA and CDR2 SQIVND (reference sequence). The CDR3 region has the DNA TGTGCCACGAAGGGGACTCCCAGTTTGGATGAGCAGTTCTTC. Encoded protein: CATKGTPSLDEQFF. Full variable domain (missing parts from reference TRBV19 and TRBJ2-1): DGGITQSPKYLFRKEGQNVTLSCEQNLNHDAMYWYRQDPGQGLRLIYYSQIVNDFQKGDIAEGYSVSREKKESFPLTVTSAQKNPTAFYLCATKGTPSLDEQFFGPGTRLTVL.

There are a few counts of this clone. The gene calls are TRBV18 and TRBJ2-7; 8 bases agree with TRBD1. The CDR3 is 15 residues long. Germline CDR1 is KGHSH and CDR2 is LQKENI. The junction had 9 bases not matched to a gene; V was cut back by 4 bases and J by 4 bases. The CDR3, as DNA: TGTGCCAGCTCACTAAGCCAGGGACAGGATTACGAGCAGTACTTC. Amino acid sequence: CASSLSQGQDYEQYF.

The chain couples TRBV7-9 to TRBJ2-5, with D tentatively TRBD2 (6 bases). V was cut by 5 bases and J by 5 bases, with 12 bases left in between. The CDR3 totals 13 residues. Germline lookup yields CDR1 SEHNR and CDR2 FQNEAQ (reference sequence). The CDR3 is CASSRESWETQYF. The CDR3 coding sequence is TGTGCCAGCAGCCGGGAGAGTTGGGAGACCCAGTACTTC.

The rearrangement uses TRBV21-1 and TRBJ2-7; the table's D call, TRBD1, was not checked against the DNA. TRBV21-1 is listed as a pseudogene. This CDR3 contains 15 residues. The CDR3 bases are TGTGCCAGCAGCAACCCAGGGGCAACCCACTACGAGCAGTACTTC. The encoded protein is CASSNPGATHYEQYF.

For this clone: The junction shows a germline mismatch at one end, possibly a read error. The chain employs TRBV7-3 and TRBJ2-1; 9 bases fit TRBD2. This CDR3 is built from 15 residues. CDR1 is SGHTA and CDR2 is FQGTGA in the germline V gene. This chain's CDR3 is CAGSFSGSSYNEQFF. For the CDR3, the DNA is TGTGCCGGCAGCTTTAGCGGGAGCTCCTACAATGAGCAGTTCTTC.

CDR3 sequence: CASRVSGQETQYF. CDR3 DNA sequence: TGTGCCAGCAGAGTTAGCGGACAAGAGACCCAGTACTTC. The gene calls are TRBV2 and TRBJ2-5; tentative D call: TRBD2 (6 bases). Germline loops: CDR1 SNHLY, CDR2 FYNNEI. This CDR3 region has 13 residues. V was clipped by 6 bases and J by 2 bases, with 10 bases between them.

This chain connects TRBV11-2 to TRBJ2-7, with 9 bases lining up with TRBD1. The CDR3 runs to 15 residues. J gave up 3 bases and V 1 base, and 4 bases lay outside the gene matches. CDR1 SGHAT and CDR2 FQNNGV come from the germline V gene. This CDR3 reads CASSLAGQGYYEQYF. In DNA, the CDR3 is TGTGCCAGCAGCTTAGCAGGACAGGGGTACTACGAGCAGTACTTC.

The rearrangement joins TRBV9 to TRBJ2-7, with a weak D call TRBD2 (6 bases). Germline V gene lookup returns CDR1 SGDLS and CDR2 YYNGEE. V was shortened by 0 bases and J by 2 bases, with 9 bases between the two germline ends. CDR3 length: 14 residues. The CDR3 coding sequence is TGTGCCAGCAGCGTAGCTCCGGGGGCCTACGAGCAGTACTTC. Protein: CASSVAPGAYEQYF.

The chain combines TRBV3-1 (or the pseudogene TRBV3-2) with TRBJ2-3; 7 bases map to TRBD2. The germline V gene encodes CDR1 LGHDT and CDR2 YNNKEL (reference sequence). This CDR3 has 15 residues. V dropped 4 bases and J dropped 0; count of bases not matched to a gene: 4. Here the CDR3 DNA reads TGTGCCAGCAGCCCCGGGACTATTAGCACAGATACGCAGTATTTT. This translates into CASSPGTISTDTQYF.

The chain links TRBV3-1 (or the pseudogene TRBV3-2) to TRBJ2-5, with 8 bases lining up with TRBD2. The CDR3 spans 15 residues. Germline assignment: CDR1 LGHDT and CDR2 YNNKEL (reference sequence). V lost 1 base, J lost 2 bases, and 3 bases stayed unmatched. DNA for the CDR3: TGTGCCAGCAGCCAAGGAACTAGCGGTCAAGAGACCCAGTACTTC. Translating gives CASSQGTSGQETQYF.

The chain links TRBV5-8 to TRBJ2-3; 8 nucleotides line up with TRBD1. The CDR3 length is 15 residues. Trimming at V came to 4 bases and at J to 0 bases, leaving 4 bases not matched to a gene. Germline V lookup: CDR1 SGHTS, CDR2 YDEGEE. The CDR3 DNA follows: TGTGCCAGCAGCCGTAGGACAGGGAGCACAGATACGCAGTATTTT. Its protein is CASSRRTGSTDTQYF.

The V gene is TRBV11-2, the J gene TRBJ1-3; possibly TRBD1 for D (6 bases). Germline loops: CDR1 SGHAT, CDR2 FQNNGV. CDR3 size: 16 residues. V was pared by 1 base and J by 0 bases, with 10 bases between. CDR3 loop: CASSLVGQHSGNTIYF. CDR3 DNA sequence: TGTGCCAGCAGCTTAGTAGGACAGCACTCTGGAAACACCATATATTTT. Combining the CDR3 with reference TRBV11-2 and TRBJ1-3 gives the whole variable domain EAGVAQSPRYKIIEKRQSVAFWCNPISGHATLYWYQQILGQGPKLLIQFQNNGVVDDSQLPKDRFSAERLKGVDSTLKIQPAKLEDSAVYLCASSLVGQHSGNTIYFGEGSWLTVV.

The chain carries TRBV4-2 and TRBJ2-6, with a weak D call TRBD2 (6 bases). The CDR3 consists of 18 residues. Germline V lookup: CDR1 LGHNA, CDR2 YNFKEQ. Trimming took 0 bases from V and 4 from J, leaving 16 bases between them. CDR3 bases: TGTGCCAGCAGCCAAGATAGACTAGGAGGTCTCGGGGCCAACGTCCTGACTTTC. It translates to CASSQDRLGGLGANVLTF.

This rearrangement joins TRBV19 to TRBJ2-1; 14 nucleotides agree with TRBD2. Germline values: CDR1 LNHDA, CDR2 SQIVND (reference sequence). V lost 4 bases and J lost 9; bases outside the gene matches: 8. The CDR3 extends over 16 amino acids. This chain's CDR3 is CASSTGGLAGVVEQFF. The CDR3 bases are TGTGCCAGTAGTACTGGGGGACTAGCGGGAGTGGTTGAGCAGTTCTTC.

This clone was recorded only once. CDR3 residues: CASTSTGGADTGELFF. The CDR3 DNA sequence: TGTGCCAGCACCTCGACAGGGGGCGCAGACACCGGGGAGCTGTTTTTT. The chain combines TRBV7-8 with TRBJ2-2, with 10 bases matching TRBD1. With 7 bases clipped from V and 3 bases from J, the junction kept 8 bases outside the gene matches. This CDR3 is built from 16 residues. Germline values: CDR1 SGHVS, CDR2 FQNEAQ. The variable domain in full, completed from reference TRBV7-8 and TRBJ2-2, reads GAGVSQSPRYKVAKRGQDVALRCDPISGHVSLFWYQQALGQGPEFLTYFQNEAQLDKSGLPSDRFFAERPEGSVSTLKIQRTQQEDSAVYLCASTSTGGADTGELFFGEGSRLTVL.

The CDR3 DNA is TGTGCCAGCAGTGCGGACTGGATGAACACTGAAGCTTTCTTT. Protein product: CASSADWMNTEAFF. The chain uses TRBV28 and TRBJ1-1; no reliable D call. The CDR3 is made up of 14 amino acids. Germline V gene sequence: CDR1 MDHEN, CDR2 SYDVKM. V was pared by 5 bases and J by 0 bases, with 10 bases between.